This T cell receptor (beta chain) was documented in a study of T cell changes during pregnancy in multiple sclerosis. The data were produced by immunoSEQ multiplex PCR, yet TCRdb's version contains in-frame clones alone and is incomplete. The profile shows some 64,000 clones, 90% of them singletons. Per germline, CDR1 SNHLY and CDR2 FYNNEI. This CDR3 has 16 residues. Trimming took off 5 bases at V and 4 bases at J, with 20 bases between the two ends. The source is a female donor in good health, enrolled as a control in a pregnancy study. The chain uses TRBV2 and TRBJ1-1; D is possibly TRBD1 (6 bases). Sequences were derived from peripheral blood, sampled in the first trimester of pregnancy. The CDR3 nucleotides are TGTGCCAGCAGTCATCCACTCGAACAGGGCGGCACTGAAGCTTTCTTT. Translated, it gives CASSHPLEQGGTEAFF.